The clone carrying this TCR beta chain was seen only a few times. Antigen unknown. The sample is drawn from a study of cytomegalovirus exposure and HLA in healthy donors. About the research overall: A subsequent analysis reported that the roughly 120 validation repertoires were produced on the same platform that had also been used for the roughly 700 first-cohort repertoires.

The method was immunoSEQ multiplex PCR; TCRdb's version includes in-frame clones alone and lacks a portion of them. The sample lists tens of thousands of clones, around nine tenths seen once, with just over 3% in the top ten. Findings and caveats of the study: Most TCR sequences proved rare, with some public TCRs found in many donors. There were about 160 TCR beta chains listed as cytomegalovirus-associated.

V lost 1 base to trimming and J lost 6 bases, with 11 bases between them. The CDR3 loop spans 13 amino acids. Germline loops: CDR1 SGHRS, CDR2 YFSETQ. Sequencing was performed on PBMCs. The chain has TRBV5-1 and TRBJ2-7, with D possibly being TRBD2 (6 bases). The clonotype originates from a man younger than 30 in good health and CMV-seronegative. The CDR3 nucleotides read TGCGCCAGCAGCTTGTTACTAGCTAGCGAGCAGTACTTC. Amino acids: CASSLLLASEQYF.